This TCR beta chain was sequenced for a study of T cell repertoires in cytomegalovirus infection. Study overall: Indicated by public TCR beta signatures were CMV infection and matching HLA type. The study's findings and limits: CMV-specific HLA-C-restricted TCR beta clonotypes dominated the ex vivo response.

TCRdb processed the reads anew with MiXCR; each CDR3 protein has one entry. The table has approximately 250,000 distinct CDR3 sequences, 9% to 15% seen once. This clonotype was seen many times. Its antigen is currently unknown. V dropped 2 bases and J dropped 9; count of bases not matched to a gene: 9. The CDR3 has 14 amino acids. The germline V gene encodes CDR1 SGHTA and CDR2 FQGNSA. The sequence was collected from a human donor in good health (CMV status not recorded). Some clones in this sample may be carry-over from other donors' samples. The rearrangement joins TRBV7-2 to TRBJ2-7, with 8 bases identical to TRBD2. The sequencing input was PBMCs. As DNA, the CDR3 is TGTGCCAGCAGCTTACCAGCGGGGGCGGAGGGGCAGTACTTC. Its translation is CASSLPAGAEGQYF.